The entry that follows covers one T cell receptor (beta chain) sequence. The antigen it recognizes is unknown. The junction differs from germline at one of its ends, possibly a read error. The library was generated by PCR. Sequenced on an Illumina HiSeq 2500. To normalize quantification of the TCRbeta repertoire, the TCR libraries were built with molecular barcoding that relied on unique molecular identifiers. Clones were called with MiXCR by TCRdb after fastp trimmed the public reads at Q25, and only in-frame beta chains were retained. CDR3 protein sequences are deduplicated, and each keeps its most common genes and DNA. The sample contains more than 250,000 distinct CDR3 sequences, roughly 9.5% of them found a single time. The ten largest clones add up to roughly 9.1% of the sample. This sample stems from a study of T-cell reconstitution after alpha-beta-depleted transplantation in children (dated by TCRdb to the mid-2010s). About the full investigation: The study quantitatively tracked T-cell immune reconstitution after TCRalphabeta/CD19-depleted allogeneic hematopoietic cell transplantation in children using TCR repertoire profiling.

The CDR3 goes from the cysteine to the phenylalanine over 12 residues. Just CDR3 DNA is preserved here, 36 bases in frame from base 1. CDR1 and CDR2 are read off the germline V gene as MGHRA and YSYEKL. The receptor was derived from a human donor who donated a stem cell graft to a child with SCID. The sequencing used PBMCs from the stem cell graft donor, collected from the stem cell graft. In this chain, TRBV4-1 is recombined with TRBJ2-2; 6 matching bases give a weak D call of TRBD1. The DNA reads TGCGCCAGCGAAGGGGGAACCGAGGAGCTGTTTTTT. Translated, this is CASEGGTEELFF.